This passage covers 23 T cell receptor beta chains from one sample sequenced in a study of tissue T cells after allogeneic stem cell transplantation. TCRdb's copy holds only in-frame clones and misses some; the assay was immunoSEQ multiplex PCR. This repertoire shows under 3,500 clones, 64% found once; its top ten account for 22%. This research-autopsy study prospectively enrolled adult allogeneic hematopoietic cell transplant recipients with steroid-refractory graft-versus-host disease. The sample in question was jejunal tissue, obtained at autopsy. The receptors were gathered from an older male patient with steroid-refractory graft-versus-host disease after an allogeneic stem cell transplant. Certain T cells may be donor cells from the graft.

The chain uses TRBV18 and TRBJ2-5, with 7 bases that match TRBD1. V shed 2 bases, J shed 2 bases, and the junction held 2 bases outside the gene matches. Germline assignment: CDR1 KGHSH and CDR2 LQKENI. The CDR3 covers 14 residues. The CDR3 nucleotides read TGTGCCAGCTCACCAGGACAGGTACAAGAGACCCAGTACTTC. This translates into CASSPGQVQETQYF.

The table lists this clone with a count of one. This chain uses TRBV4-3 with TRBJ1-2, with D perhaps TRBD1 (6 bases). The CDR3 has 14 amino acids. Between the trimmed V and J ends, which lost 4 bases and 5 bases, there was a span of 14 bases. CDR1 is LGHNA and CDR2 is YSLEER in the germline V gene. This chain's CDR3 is CASSPALQGYGYTF. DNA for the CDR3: TGCGCCAGCAGCCCAGCATTACAGGGTTATGGCTACACCTTC.

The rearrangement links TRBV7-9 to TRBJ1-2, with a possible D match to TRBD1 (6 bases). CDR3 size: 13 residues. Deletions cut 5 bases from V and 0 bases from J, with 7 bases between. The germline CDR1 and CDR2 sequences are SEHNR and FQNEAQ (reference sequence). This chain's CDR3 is CASSGDTNYGYTF. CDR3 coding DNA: TGTGCCAGCAGCGGGGACACTAACTATGGCTACACCTTC.

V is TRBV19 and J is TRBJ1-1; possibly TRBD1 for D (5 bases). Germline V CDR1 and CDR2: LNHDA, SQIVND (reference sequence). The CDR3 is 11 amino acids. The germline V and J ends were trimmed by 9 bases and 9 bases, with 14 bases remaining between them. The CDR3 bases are TGTGCCAGCCGGGACCTCGGAAAAGCTTTCTTT. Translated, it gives CASRDLGKAFF.

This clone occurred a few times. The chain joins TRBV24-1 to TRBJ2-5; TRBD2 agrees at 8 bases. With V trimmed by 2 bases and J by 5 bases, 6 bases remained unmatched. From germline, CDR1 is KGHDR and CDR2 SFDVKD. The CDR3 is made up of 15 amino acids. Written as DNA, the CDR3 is TGTGCCACCAGTGATTCGGGGGGGGGTGTGGAGACCCAGTACTTC. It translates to CATSDSGGGVETQYF.

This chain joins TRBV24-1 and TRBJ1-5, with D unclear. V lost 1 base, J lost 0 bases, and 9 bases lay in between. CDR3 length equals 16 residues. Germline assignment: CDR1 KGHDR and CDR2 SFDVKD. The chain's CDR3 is CATSDFQVLSNQPQHF. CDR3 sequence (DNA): TGTGCCACCAGTGATTTCCAGGTTCTTAGCAATCAGCCCCAGCATTTT.

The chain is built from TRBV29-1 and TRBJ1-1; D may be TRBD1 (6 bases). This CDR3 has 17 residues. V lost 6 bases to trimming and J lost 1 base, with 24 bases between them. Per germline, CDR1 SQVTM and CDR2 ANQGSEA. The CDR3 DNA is TGCAGCGTCCCGGCACGGGTGACCGGGACACCGAACACTGAAGCTTTCTTT. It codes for CSVPARVTGTPNTEAFF.

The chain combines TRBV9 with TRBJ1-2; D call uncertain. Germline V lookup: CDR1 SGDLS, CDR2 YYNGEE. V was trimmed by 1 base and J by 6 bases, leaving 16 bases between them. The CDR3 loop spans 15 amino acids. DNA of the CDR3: TGTGCCAGCAGCGTATCAGCGTTGGTGATGGATGGCTACACCTTC. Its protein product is CASSVSALVMDGYTF.

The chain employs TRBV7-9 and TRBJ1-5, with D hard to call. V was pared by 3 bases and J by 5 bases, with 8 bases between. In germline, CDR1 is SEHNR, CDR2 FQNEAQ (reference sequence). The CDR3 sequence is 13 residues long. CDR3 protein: CASSFSKDQPQHF. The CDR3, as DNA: TGTGCCAGCAGCTTCTCCAAGGATCAGCCCCAGCATTTT.

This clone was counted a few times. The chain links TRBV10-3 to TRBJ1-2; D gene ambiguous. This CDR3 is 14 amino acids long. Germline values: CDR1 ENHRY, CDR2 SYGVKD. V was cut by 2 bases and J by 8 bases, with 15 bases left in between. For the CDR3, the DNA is TGTGCCATCAGTGAGATGGCCGTCAGGAGCGGCTACACCTTC. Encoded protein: CAISEMAVRSGYTF.

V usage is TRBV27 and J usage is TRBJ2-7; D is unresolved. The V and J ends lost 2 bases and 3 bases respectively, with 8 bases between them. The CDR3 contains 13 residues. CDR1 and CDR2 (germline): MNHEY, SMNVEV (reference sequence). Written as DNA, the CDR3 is TGTGCCAGCAGTTTAACCCATAACTACGAGCAGTACTTC. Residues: CASSLTHNYEQYF.

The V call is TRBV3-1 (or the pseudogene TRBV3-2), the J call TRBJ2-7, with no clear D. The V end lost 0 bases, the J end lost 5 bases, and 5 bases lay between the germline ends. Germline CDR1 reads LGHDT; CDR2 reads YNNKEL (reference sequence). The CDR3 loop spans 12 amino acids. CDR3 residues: CASSQEGNEQYF. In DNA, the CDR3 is TGTGCCAGCAGCCAAGAGGGGAACGAGCAGTACTTC.

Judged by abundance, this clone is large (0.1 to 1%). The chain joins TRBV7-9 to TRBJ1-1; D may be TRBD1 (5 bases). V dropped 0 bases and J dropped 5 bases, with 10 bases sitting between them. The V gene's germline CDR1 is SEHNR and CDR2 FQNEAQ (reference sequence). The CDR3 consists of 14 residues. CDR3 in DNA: TGTGCCAGCAGCTTAGCGTCTCGGGGGACTGAAGCTTTCTTT. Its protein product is CASSLASRGTEAFF.

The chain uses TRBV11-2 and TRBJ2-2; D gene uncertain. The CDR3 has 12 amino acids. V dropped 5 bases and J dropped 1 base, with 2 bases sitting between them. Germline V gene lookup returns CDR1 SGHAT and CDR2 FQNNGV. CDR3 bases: TGTGCCAGCAGCGTGAACACCGGGGAGCTGTTTTTT. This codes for CASSVNTGELFF.

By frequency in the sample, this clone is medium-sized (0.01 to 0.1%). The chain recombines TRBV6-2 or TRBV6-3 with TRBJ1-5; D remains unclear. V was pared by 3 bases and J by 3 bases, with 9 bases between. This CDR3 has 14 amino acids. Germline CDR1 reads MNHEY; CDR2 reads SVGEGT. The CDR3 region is CASSYTWSNQPQHF. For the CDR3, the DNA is TGTGCCAGCAGTTATACGTGGTCCAATCAGCCCCAGCATTTT.

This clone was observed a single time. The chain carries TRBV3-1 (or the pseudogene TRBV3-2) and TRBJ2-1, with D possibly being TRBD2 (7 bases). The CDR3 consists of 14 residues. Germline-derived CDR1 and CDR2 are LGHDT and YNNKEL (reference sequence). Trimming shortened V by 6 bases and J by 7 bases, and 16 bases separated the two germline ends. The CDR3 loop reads CASSYGGPGNEQFF. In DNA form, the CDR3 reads TGTGCCAGCAGTTACGGGGGGCCGGGGAATGAGCAGTTCTTC.

The CDR3 loop reads CAISEKPAMGEQYF. The CDR3 coding sequence is TGTGCCATCAGTGAGAAACCCGCGATGGGCGAGCAGTACTTC. J is TRBJ2-7 and V is TRBV10-3; D is unclear. Germline V gives CDR1 ENHRY, CDR2 SYGVKD. V gave up 2 bases and J gave up 6 bases, with 14 bases separating them. The CDR3 totals 14 residues.

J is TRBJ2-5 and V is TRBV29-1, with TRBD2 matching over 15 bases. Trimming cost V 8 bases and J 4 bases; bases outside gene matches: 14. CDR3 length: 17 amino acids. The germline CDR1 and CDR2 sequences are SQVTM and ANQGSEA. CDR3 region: CSFYLVGLAGGLETQYF. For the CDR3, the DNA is TGCAGCTTCTACCTGGTTGGACTAGCGGGGGGGCTAGAGACCCAGTACTTC.

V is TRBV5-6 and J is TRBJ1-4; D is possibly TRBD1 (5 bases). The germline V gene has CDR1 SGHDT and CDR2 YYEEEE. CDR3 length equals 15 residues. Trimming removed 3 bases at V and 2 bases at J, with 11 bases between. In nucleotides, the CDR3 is TGTGCCAGCAGCTCTCAGGGAGATACTAATGAAAAACTGTTTTTT. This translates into CASSSQGDTNEKLFF. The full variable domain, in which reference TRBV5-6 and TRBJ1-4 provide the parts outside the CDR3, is DAGVTQSPTHLIKTRGQQVTLRCSPKSGHDTVSWYQQALGQGPQFIFQYYEEEERQRGNFPDRFSGHQFPNYSSELNVNALLLGDSALYLCASSSQGDTNEKLFFGSGTQLSVL.

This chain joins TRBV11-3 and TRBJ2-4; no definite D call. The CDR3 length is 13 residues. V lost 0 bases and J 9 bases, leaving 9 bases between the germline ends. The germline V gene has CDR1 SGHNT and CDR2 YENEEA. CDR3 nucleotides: TGTGCCAGCAGCTTAGACGTGGCAAGCATTCAGTACTTC. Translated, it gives CASSLDVASIQYF.

The CDR3 loop is CASSKDDKFHYEQYF. CDR3 sequence (DNA): TGTGCCAGCAGCAAGGATGACAAGTTTCACTACGAGCAGTACTTC. The chain links TRBV7-6 to TRBJ2-7, with D uncertain. The CDR3 extends over 15 amino acids. The V end was cut by 5 bases, the J end by 3 bases, with 17 bases between. The germline V gene encodes CDR1 SGHVS and CDR2 FNYEAQ. Full variable domain (outside the CDR3, taken from reference TRBV7-6 and TRBJ2-7): GAGVSQSPRYKVTKRGQDVALRCDPISGHVSLYWYRQALGQGPEFLTYFNYEAQQDKSGLPNDRFSAERPEGSISTLTIQRTEQRDSAMYRCASSKDDKFHYEQYFGPGTRLTVT.

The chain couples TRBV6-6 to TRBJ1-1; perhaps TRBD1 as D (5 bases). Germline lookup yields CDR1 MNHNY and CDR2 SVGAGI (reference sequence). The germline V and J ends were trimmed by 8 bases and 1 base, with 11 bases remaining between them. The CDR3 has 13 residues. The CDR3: CASGIGANTEAFF. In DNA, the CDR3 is TGTGCCAGCGGCATCGGGGCGAACACTGAAGCTTTCTTT.

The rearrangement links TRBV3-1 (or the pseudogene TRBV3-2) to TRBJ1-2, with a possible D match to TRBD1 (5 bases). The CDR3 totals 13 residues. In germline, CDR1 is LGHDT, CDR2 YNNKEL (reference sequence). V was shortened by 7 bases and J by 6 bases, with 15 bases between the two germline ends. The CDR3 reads CASTPSQGNGYTF. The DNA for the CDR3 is TGTGCCAGCACCCCGTCGCAGGGAAATGGCTACACCTTC.